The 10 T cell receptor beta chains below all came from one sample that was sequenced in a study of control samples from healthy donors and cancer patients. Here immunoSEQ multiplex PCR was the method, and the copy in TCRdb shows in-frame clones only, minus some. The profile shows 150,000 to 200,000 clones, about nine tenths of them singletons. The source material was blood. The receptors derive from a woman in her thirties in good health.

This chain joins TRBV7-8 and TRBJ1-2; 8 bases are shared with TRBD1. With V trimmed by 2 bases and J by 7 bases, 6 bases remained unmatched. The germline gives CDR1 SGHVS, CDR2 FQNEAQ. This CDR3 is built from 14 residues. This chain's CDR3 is CASSLNRGDRGYTF. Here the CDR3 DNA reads TGTGCCAGCAGCTTAAACAGGGGGGATCGTGGCTACACCTTC.

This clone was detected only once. The CDR3 DNA follows: TGTGCCAGCAGTGACTCCGCAGGGCGGTCCTACAATGAGCAGTTCTTC. Its protein product is CASSDSAGRSYNEQFF. This chain links TRBV25-1 with TRBJ2-1; D might be TRBD1 (5 bases). V lost 3 bases and J 1 base, leaving 13 bases between the germline ends. The CDR3 runs 16 residues. The V gene's germline CDR1 is MGHDK and CDR2 SYGVNS.

This CDR3 reads CASSSGTSGRRNEQFF. The CDR3 DNA reads TGTGCCAGCAGTTCCGGGACTAGCGGGAGAAGGAATGAGCAGTTCTTC. V and J are TRBV6-2 or TRBV6-3 and TRBJ2-1; TRBD2 aligns across 14 bases. The CDR3 spans 16 residues. Germline trimming cut 4 bases from V and 7 bases from J; bases unmatched to any gene: 6. Germline CDR1 reads MNHEY; CDR2 reads SVGEGT.

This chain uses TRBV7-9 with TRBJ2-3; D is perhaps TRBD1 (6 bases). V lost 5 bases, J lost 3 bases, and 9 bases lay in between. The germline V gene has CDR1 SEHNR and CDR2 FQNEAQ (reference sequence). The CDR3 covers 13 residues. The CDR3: CASSPGQTDTQYF. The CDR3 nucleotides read TGTGCCAGCAGCCCCGGACAGACAGATACGCAGTATTTT.

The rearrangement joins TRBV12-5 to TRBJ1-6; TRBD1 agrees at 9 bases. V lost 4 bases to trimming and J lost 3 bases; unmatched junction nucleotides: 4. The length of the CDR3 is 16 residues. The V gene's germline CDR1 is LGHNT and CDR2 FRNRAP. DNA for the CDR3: TGTGCTAGTGGTTCCCCGACAGGGGGCTATAATTCACCCCTCCACTTT. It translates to CASGSPTGGYNSPLHF.

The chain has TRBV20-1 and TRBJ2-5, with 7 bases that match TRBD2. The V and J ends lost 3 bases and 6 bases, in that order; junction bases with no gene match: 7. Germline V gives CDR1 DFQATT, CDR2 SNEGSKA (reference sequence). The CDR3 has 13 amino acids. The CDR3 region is CSASLAGAKTQYF. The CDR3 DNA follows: TGCAGTGCTAGTCTGGCGGGAGCTAAGACCCAGTACTTC.

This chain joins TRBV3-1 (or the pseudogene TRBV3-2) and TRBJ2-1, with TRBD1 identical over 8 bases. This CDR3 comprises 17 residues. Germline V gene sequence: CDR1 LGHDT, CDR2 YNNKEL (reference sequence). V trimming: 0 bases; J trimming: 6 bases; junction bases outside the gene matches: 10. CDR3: CASSQDLWGQAVNEQFF. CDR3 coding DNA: TGTGCCAGCAGCCAAGATCTATGGGGACAGGCGGTCAATGAGCAGTTCTTC.

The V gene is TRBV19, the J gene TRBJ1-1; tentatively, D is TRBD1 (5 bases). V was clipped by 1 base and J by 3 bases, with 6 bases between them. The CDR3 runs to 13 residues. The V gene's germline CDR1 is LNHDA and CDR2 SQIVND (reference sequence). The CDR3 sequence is CASSIAGDTEAFF. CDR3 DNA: TGTGCCAGTAGTATAGCGGGGGACACTGAAGCTTTCTTT.

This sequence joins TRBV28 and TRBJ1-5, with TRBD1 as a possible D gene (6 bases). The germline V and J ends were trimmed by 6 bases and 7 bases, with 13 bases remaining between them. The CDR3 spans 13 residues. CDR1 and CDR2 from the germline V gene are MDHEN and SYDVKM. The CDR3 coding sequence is TGTGCCAGCAGGAGGGGGTCCGGCCAGCCCCAGCATTTT. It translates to CASRRGSGQPQHF.

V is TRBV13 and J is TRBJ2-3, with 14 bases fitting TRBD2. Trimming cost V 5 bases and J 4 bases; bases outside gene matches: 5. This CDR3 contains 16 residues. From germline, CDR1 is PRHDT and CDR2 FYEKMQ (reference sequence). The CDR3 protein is CASSTPTSGGADTQYF. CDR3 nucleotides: TGTGCCAGCAGCACACCGACTAGCGGGGGGGCAGATACGCAGTATTTT.